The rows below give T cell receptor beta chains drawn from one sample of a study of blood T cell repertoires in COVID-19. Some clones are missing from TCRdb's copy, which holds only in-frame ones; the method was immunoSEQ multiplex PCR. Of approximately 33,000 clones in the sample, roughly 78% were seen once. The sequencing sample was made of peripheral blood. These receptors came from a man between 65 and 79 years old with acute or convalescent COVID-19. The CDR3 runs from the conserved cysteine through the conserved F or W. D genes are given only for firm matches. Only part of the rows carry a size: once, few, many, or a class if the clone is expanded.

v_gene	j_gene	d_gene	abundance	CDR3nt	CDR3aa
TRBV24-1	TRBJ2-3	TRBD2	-	TGTGCCACCAGTGATTGGACTAGCGGATCCACAGATACGCAGTATTTT	CATSDWTSGSTDTQYF
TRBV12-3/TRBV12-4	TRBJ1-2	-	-	TGTGCCAGCAATTTCCCAGGGGAGGGTGGCTACACCTTC	CASNFPGEGGYTF
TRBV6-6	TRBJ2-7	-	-	TGTGCCAGCAGTGATCCAGCCTACGAGCAGTACTTC	CASSDPAYEQYF
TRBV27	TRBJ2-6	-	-	TGTGCCAGCAGTTTGGAGGGACCCACTAGCTCTGGGGCCAACGTCCTGACTTTC	CASSLEGPTSSGANVLTF
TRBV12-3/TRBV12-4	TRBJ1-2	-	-	TGTGCCAGCAGTTTCGGACTCACTTATGGCTACACCTTC	CASSFGLTYGYTF
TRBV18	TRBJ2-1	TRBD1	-	TGTGCCAGCTCACCAATGGGACAGATAAACTCCTACAATGAGCAGTTCTTC	CASSPMGQINSYNEQFF
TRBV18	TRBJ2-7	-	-	TGTGCCAGCTCACCAATCGGAACGCCGGGGGACGAGCAGTACTTC	CASSPIGTPGDEQYF
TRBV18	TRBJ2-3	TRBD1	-	TGTGCCAGCTCACCCAGGACAGGGGGCGATACGCAGTATTTT	CASSPRTGGDTQYF
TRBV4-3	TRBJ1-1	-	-	TGCGCCAGCAGCCAAGAGCGGGGGACTGAAGCTTTCTTT	CASSQERGTEAFF
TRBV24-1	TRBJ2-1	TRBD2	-	TGTGCCACCAGTGATTGGACTAGCGTGCAGTTCTTC	CATSDWTSVQFF
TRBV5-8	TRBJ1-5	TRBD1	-	TGTGCCAGCACCTTGTACCGGGACAGGGGATTAGGTCAGCCCCAGCATTTT	CASTLYRDRGLGQPQHF
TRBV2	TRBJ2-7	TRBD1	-	TGTGCCATACGGGACAGGGGCTACGAGCAGTACTTC	CAIRDRGYEQYF
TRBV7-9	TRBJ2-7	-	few	TGTGCCAGCAGCTTGGGCCGGGGTTACTCCTACGAGCAGTACTTC	CASSLGRGYSYEQYF
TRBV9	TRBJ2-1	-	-	TGTGCCAGCAGCGTAGGGCAGGGCAATGAGCAGTTCTTC	CASSVGQGNEQFF
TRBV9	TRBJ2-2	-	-	TGTGCCAGCAGCGTGGGGCAGAAGAACACCGGGGAGCTGTTTTTT	CASSVGQKNTGELFF
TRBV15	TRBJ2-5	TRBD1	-	TGTGCCACCAGGGCCACCGGGACAGGGATTAAAGAGACCCAGTACTTC	CATRATGTGIKETQYF
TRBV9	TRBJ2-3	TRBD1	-	TGTGCCAGCAGCGTAGGAGGCGCAGGGGGAGATACGCAGTATTTT	CASSVGGAGGDTQYF
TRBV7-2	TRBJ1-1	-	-	TGTGCCAGCAGCTTAGCTTTCGGTAACACTGAAGCTTTCTTT	CASSLAFGNTEAFF
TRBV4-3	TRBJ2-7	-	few	TGCGCCAGCAGCAGACAGATTCACTTGGACGAGCAGTACTTC	CASSRQIHLDEQYF